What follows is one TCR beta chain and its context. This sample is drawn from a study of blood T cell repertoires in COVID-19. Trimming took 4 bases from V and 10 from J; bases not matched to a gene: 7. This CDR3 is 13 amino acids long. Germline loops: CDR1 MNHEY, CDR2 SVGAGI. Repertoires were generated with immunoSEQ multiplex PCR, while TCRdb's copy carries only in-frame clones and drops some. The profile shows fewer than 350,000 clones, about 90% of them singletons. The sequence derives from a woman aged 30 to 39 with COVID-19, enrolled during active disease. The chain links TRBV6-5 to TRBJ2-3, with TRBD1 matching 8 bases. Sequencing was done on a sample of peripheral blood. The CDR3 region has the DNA TGTGCCAGCAGTTGGGCACAGGGGGTGGCGCAGTATTTT. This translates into CASSWAQGVAQYF.